The 14 T cell receptor beta chains in this list originate from one sample, sequenced in a study of shared clonotypes between healthy human individuals. The repertoire was sequenced with immunoSEQ multiplex PCR; TCRdb's copy has only in-frame clones and lacks some. The table has some 1.1 million clones, roughly 80% seen once; the top ten hold 0.7% to 0.95%. The sequenced material came from memory CD4+ T cells from PBMCs. Subset denoted: CD45RA-negative fraction. Receptors originate from a man between 18 and 29 years old in good health. Some clones in this sample may be carry-over from other donors' samples.

Ten or more counts support this clone. This chain links TRBV28 with TRBJ1-2; 8 nucleotides line up with TRBD1. Germline values: CDR1 MDHEN, CDR2 SYDVKM. This CDR3 has 17 residues. The J segment lost 0 bases and the V segment lost 6 bases, leaving 12 bases of the junction unmatched. The CDR3 spells CASSLYHLGQANYGYTF. CDR3 coding DNA: TGTGCCAGCAGCCTATACCACCTGGGACAGGCTAACTATGGCTACACCTTC.

The chain uses TRBV19 and TRBJ2-2; D gene ambiguous. CDR3 length equals 15 residues. V was shortened by 2 bases and J by 1 base, with 8 bases between the two germline ends. Germline assignment: CDR1 LNHDA and CDR2 SQIVND (reference sequence). CDR3 loop: CASSIRRMNTGELFF. For the CDR3, the DNA is TGTGCCAGTAGTATACGCAGGATGAACACCGGGGAGCTGTTTTTT.

This clone was seen a few times. The gene calls are TRBV6-1 and TRBJ1-4, with D maybe TRBD1 (6 bases). Germline CDR1 is MNHNS and CDR2 is SASEGT. The CDR3 is made up of 14 amino acids. Trimming left V 7 bases short and J 7 bases short, with 16 bases between. The CDR3 spells CASTYRDGGEKLFF. CDR3 sequence (DNA): TGTGCCAGCACGTACAGGGACGGGGGTGAAAAACTGTTTTTT.

The table lists this clone with a few counts. This chain connects TRBV18 to TRBJ1-4, with 7 bases fitting TRBD1. CDR3 length equals 15 residues. Germline values: CDR1 KGHSH, CDR2 LQKENI. After removal of 1 base from V and 8 bases from J, the junction contained 7 bases not matched to a gene. The CDR3 is CASSPLGTAKEKLFF. CDR3 nucleotides: TGTGCCAGCTCACCACTTGGGACAGCAAAAGAAAAACTGTTTTTT.

The chain has TRBV19 and TRBJ2-7; D is unclear. Germline V gene lookup returns CDR1 LNHDA and CDR2 SQIVND (reference sequence). The length of the CDR3 is 13 residues. V lost 5 bases and J lost 3, with 11 bases in between. The CDR3 loop reads CASSRSDHYEQYF. The CDR3 DNA follows: TGTGCCAGTAGTCGGTCAGACCACTACGAGCAGTACTTC.

This clone was seen a handful of times. The CDR3 DNA reads as TGTGCCAGCAGTGGGAGCCTTACCGTGAACACTGAAGCTTTCTTT. Its translation is CASSGSLTVNTEAFF. V usage is TRBV2 and J usage is TRBJ1-1; D is ambiguous. There are 15 residues in the CDR3. Trimming removed 4 bases from V and 0 bases from J, with 12 bases in between. Germline V CDR1 and CDR2: SNHLY, FYNNEI.

This clone has only a few counts. CDR3 DNA sequence: TGTGCCAGCAGCCGGGGAAGTATCACTGAAGCTTTCTTT. It is translated as CASSRGSITEAFF. This chain joins TRBV11-3 and TRBJ1-1; unclear D gene. The CDR3 is 13 residues long. V was pared by 5 bases and J by 4 bases, with 11 bases between. Germline CDR1 is SGHNT and CDR2 is YENEEA.

CDR3 protein: CAWSFWVDTEAFF. The CDR3 nucleotides read TGTGCCTGGAGTTTTTGGGTGGACACTGAAGCTTTCTTT. The V gene is TRBV30, the J gene TRBJ1-1, with unresolved D. This CDR3 is 13 amino acids long. In germline, CDR1 is GTSNPN, CDR2 SVGIG (reference sequence). With 2 bases removed from V and 3 bases from J, the gap between germline ends came to 10 bases.

The rearrangement joins TRBV2 to TRBJ1-4; D is unclear. Deletions cut 3 bases from V and 3 bases from J, with 11 bases between. This CDR3 has 15 amino acids. Germline assignment: CDR1 SNHLY and CDR2 FYNNEI. CDR3 residues: CASSDGGFSNEKLFF. CDR3 bases: TGTGCCAGCAGTGACGGCGGCTTCTCTAATGAAAAACTGTTTTTT. Supplemented by reference TRBV2 and TRBJ1-4, the full variable domain reads EPEVTQTPSHQVTQMGQEVILRCVPISNHLYFYWYRQILGQKVEFLVSFYNNEISEKSEIFDDQFSVERPDGSNFTLKIRSTKLEDSAMYFCASSDGGFSNEKLFFGSGTQLSVL.

This chain links TRBV28 with TRBJ1-4; D is unresolved. From germline, CDR1 is MDHEN and CDR2 SYDVKM. Trimming cost V 5 bases and J 0 bases, with 10 bases left between them. The CDR3 runs to 15 residues. Written as DNA, the CDR3 is TGTGCCAGCAGTCCTCCGGTTGCAACTAATGAAAAACTGTTTTTT. Protein sequence: CASSPPVATNEKLFF.

This clone was detected once. This CDR3 is CASSQDPDRNYEQYF. The DNA of the CDR3 is TGTGCCAGCAGCCAAGATCCGGACAGGAACTACGAGCAGTACTTC. The V gene is TRBV4-2, the J gene TRBJ2-7; 7 bases align to TRBD1. With V trimmed by 0 bases and J by 3 bases, 5 bases remained unmatched. CDR3 size: 15 residues. Germline values: CDR1 LGHNA, CDR2 YNFKEQ.

This chain joins TRBV19 and TRBJ2-7; 8 bases map to TRBD1. The CDR3 covers 14 residues. The V gene end was trimmed by 5 bases and the J gene end by 3 bases; junction bases not matched to a gene: 6. From germline, CDR1 is LNHDA and CDR2 SQIVND (reference sequence). The CDR3 is CASSPGGSFYEQYF. The CDR3 bases are TGTGCCAGTAGTCCAGGGGGCTCTTTCTACGAGCAGTACTTC.

V and J are TRBV2 and TRBJ2-5; D possibly matches TRBD1 or TRBD2 (6 bases each). Germline assignment: CDR1 SNHLY and CDR2 FYNNEI. V lost 8 bases, J lost 5 bases, and 12 bases lay in between. This CDR3 is 12 amino acids long. CDR3 DNA sequence: TGTGCCAGCTTAAAAGGGGGGGAGACCCAGTACTTC. Protein: CASLKGGETQYF.

The chain combines TRBV5-4 with TRBJ1-3; D unclear. The V gene's germline CDR1 is SGHNT and CDR2 YYREEE (reference sequence). The CDR3 spans 16 residues. Trimming pared 4 bases from V and 7 bases from J, leaving 21 bases between. This CDR3 is CASSPRGVGGDNTIYF. In DNA, the CDR3 is TGTGCCAGCAGCCCCCGTGGGGTCGGCGGTGACAACACCATATATTTT.